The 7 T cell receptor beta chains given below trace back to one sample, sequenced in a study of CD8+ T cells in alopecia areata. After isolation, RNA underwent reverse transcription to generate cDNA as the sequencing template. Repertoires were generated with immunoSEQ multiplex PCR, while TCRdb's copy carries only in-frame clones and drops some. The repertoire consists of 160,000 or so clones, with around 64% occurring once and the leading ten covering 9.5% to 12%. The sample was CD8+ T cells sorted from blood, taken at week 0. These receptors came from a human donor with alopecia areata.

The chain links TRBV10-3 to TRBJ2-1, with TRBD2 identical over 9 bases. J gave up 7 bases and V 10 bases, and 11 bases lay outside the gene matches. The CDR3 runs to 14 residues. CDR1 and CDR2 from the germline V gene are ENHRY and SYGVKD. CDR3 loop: CATAAAGGLNEQFF. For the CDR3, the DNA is TGTGCCACCGCGGCTGCGGGGGGGCTGAATGAGCAGTTCTTC.

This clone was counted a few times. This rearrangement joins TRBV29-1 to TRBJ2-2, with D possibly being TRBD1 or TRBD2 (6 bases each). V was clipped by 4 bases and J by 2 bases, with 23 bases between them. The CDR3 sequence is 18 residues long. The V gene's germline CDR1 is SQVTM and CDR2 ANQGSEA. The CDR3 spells CSVVIPRDTSINTGELFF. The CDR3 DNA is TGCAGCGTTGTAATCCCGCGGGACACTTCAATTAACACCGGGGAGCTGTTTTTT.

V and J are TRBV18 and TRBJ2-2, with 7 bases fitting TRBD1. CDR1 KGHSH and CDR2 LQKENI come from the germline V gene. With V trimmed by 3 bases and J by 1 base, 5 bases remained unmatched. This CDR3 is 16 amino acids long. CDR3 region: CASSPTTGVNTGELFF. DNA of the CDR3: TGTGCCAGCTCACCCACCACAGGGGTGAACACCGGGGAGCTGTTTTTT.

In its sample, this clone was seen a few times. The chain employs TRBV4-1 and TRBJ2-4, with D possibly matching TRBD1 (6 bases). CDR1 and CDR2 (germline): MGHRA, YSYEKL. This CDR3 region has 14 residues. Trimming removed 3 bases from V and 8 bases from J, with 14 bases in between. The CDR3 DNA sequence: TGCGCCAGCAGCCAGGCACAGGGTTTTTACATTCAGTACTTC. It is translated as CASSQAQGFYIQYF.

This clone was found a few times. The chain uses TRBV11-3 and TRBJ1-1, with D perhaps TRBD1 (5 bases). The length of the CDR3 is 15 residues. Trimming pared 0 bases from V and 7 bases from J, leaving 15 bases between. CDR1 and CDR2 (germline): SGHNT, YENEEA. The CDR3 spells CASSLDRGDKFEAFF. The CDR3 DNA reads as TGTGCCAGCAGCTTAGATAGGGGAGACAAGTTTGAAGCTTTCTTT.

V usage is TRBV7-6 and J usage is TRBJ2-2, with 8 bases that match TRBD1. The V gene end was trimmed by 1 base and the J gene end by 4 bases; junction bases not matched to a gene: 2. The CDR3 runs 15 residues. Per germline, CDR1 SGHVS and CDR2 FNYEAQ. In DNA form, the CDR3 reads TGTGCCAGCAGCTTAGGACAGGGGTTCACCGGGGAGCTGTTTTTT. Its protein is CASSLGQGFTGELFF.

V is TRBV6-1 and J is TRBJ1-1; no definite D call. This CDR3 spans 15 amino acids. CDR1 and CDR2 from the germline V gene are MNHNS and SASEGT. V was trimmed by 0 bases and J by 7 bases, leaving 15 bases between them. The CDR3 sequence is CASSEASTEPNEAFF. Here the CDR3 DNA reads TGTGCCAGCAGTGAAGCGTCTACAGAACCCAATGAAGCTTTCTTT.